The next 8 T cell receptor beta chains were all read from a single sample in a study of long-term antiretroviral therapy in people with HIV. Assay version v3.0 of immunoSEQ was used, and it was run at survey level. Assay used: immunoSEQ multiplex PCR; TCRdb lists only in-frame clones, some missing. This table has about 39,000 clones, less than 90% appearing once. The sequencing used unsorted PBMCs, collected 1.2 years after starting antiretroviral therapy. Receptors were obtained from a woman between 50 and 59 years old with HIV.

This chain joins TRBV29-1 and TRBJ1-1; maybe TRBD1 (6 bases). The CDR3 is 11 residues long. Trimming cost V 5 bases and J 8 bases, with 12 bases left between them. Looked up from germline, CDR1 is SQVTM and CDR2 is ANQGSEA. The CDR3 DNA is TGCAGCGTTCGAGGGGGATTGGAAGCTTTCTTT. Protein: CSVRGGLEAFF.

This chain uses TRBV11-2 with TRBJ2-7, with D uncertain. Germline V gene sequence: CDR1 SGHAT, CDR2 FQNNGV. The CDR3 consists of 14 residues. The germline V and J ends were trimmed by 2 bases and 0 bases, with 8 bases remaining between them. The CDR3 region is CASSLMWSSYEQYF. DNA of the CDR3: TGTGCCAGCAGCTTAATGTGGTCCTCCTACGAGCAGTACTTC.

The chain combines TRBV30 with TRBJ2-2; a weak D match, TRBD2 (7 bases). The CDR3 runs 14 residues. Germline V gives CDR1 GTSNPN, CDR2 SVGIG (reference sequence). The germline V and J ends were trimmed by 1 base and 6 bases, with 12 bases remaining between them. The CDR3 here is CAWSALRGPGELFF. Written as DNA, the CDR3 is TGTGCCTGGAGTGCCCTGCGGGGGCCCGGGGAGCTGTTTTTT. The whole variable domain, remainder taken from reference TRBV30 and TRBJ2-2, is SQTIHQWPATLVQPVGSPLSLECTVEGTSNPNLYWYRQAAGRGLQLLFYSVGIGQISSEVPQNLSASRPQDRQFILSSKKLLLSDSGFYLCAWSALRGPGELFFGEGSRLTVL.

The rearrangement links TRBV7-9 to TRBJ1-1; the match to TRBD1 covers 9 bases. The germline V gene encodes CDR1 SEHNR and CDR2 FQNEAQ (reference sequence). The CDR3 runs 14 residues. The V gene end was trimmed by 4 bases and the J gene end by 4 bases; junction bases not matched to a gene: 4. This CDR3 is CASSSRQGGTEAFF. The CDR3 DNA reads TGTGCCAGCAGCTCACGACAGGGGGGCACTGAAGCTTTCTTT.

This chain links TRBV15 with TRBJ1-5; 7 bases match TRBD1. V trimming: 8 bases; J trimming: 3 bases; junction bases outside the gene matches: 10. Germline V gene data show CDR1 as LNHNV and CDR2 as YYDKDF (reference sequence). The CDR3 loop spans 15 amino acids. CDR3 DNA sequence: TGTGCCACCCGTACCGGGGACAGACCCAATCAGCCCCAGCATTTT. Amino acids: CATRTGDRPNQPQHF.

The rearrangement joins TRBV7-2 to TRBJ1-2, with a tentative D call TRBD1 (5 bases). Germline lookup yields CDR1 SGHTA and CDR2 FQGNSA. V shed 1 base and J shed 8 bases, with 14 bases lying between them. This CDR3 contains 14 residues. The CDR3 spells CASSLDPGKGGYTF. CDR3 in DNA: TGTGCCAGCAGCTTAGATCCAGGGAAGGGGGGCTACACCTTC.

This rearrangement joins TRBV6-1 to TRBJ2-6; D is ambiguous. This CDR3 is 15 amino acids long. Germline-derived CDR1 and CDR2 are MNHNS and SASEGT. Trimming stripped 6 bases from V and 1 base from J, with 10 bases between. CDR3: CASRPPGSGANVLTF. CDR3 coding DNA: TGTGCCAGCAGGCCCCCCGGGTCTGGGGCCAACGTCCTGACTTTC.

The chain joins TRBV4-2 to TRBJ2-3; 9 nucleotides align to TRBD2. The CDR3 loop spans 16 amino acids. After removal of 0 bases from V and 0 bases from J, the junction contained 1 base not matched to a gene. Germline values: CDR1 LGHNA, CDR2 YNFKEQ. The CDR3 region is CASSQDTSGSTDTQYF. The CDR3 nucleotides read TGTGCCAGCAGCCAAGATACTAGCGGGAGCACAGATACGCAGTATTTT.